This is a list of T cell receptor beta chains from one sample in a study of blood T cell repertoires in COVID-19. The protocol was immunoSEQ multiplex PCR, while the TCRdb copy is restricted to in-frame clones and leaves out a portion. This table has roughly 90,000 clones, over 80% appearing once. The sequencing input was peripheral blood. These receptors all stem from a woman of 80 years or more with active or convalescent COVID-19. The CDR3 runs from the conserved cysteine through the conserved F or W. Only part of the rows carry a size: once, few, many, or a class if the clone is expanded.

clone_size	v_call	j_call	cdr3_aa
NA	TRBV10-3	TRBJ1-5	CAISESAGGQPQHF
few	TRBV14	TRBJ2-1	CASSHLMGSGSYNEQFF
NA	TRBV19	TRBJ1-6	CASNFQGASNSPLHF
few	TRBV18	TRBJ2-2	CASSPPGMQDAGELFF
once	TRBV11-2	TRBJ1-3	CASSLGMGRSGGNTIYF
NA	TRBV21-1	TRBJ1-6	CASRNRQGPF
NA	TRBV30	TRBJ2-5	CAWSAGTGSQETQYF
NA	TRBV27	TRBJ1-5	CASSLGGRGNQPQHF
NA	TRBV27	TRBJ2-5	CASRLTPTSGQETQYF
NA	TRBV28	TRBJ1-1	CASSFGQGGTEAFF
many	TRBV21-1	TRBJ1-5	CASSKERQGLGQPQHF
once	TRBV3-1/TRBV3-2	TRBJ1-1	CASSRDRADRAFF
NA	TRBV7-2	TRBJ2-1	CASTPRRGSSYNEQFF
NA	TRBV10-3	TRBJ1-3	CAISTGLENTIYF
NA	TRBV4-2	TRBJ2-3	CASSQVPSLAGASDTQYF
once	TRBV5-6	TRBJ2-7	CASSKTGYEQYF
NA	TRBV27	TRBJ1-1	CASSFGAATTEAFF
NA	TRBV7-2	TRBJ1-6	CASSLAGQNISPLHF
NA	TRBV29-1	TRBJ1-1	CSVATGQMNTEAFF
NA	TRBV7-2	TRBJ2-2	CASSFFASTGNTGELFF
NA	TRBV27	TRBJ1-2	CASSGQVNYGYTF
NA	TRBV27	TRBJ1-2	CASSPYPRGQALGGYTF
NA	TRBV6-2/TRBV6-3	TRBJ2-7	CASSLLAGAYEQYF
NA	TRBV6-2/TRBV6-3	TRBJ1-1	CASSYSIGEGWTEAFF
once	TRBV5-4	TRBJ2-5	CASSSPLSTGAKTQYF
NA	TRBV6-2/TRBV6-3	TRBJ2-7	CASSWTGTYEQYF
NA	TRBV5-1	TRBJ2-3	CASSRGAELTDTQYF
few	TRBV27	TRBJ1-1	CASARGGRTEAFF
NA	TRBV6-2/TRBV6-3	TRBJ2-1	CASSTTRQEQFF